The 21 T cell receptor beta chains in this list originate from one sample, sequenced in a study of blood T cell repertoires in COVID-19. The table came from immunoSEQ multiplex PCR; TCRdb's copy has only in-frame clones and leaves some out. Among 60,000 to 70,000 clones listed, more than 75% were seen once. Sample: PBMCs or T cells enriched from blood (not recorded which). These receptor sequences come from a woman between 35 and 50 years old who had recovered from COVID-19.

This chain links TRBV5-1 with TRBJ2-3; D ambiguous. V was shortened by 0 bases and J by 5 bases, with 4 bases between the two germline ends. This CDR3 is built from 12 residues. Germline V gives CDR1 SGHRS, CDR2 YFSETQ. The CDR3 reads CASSLAVDTQYF. The CDR3 nucleotides are TGCGCCAGCAGCTTGGCGGTAGATACGCAGTATTTT.

The V gene is TRBV7-9, the J gene TRBJ2-5; weak D call: TRBD2 (5 bases). The CDR3 is 14 residues long. The V and J ends lost 1 base and 4 bases respectively, with 10 bases between them. Germline lookup yields CDR1 SEHNR and CDR2 FQNEAQ (reference sequence). CDR3 DNA sequence: TGTGCCAGCAGCTTAGGGCTAGCTGGAGAGACCCAGTACTTC. This codes for CASSLGLAGETQYF.

The chain recombines TRBV19 with TRBJ1-2; 9 bases are a match to TRBD1. The CDR3 length is 15 residues. CDR1 is LNHDA and CDR2 is SQIVND in the germline V gene (reference sequence). V lost 6 bases, J lost 14 bases, and 19 bases stayed unmatched. The CDR3 protein is CASSVLMRTGVEKTF. The CDR3 region has the DNA TGTGCCAGTAGCGTTCTAATGAGGACAGGGGTTGAAAAGACCTTC.

The genes are TRBV5-1 and TRBJ1-1; D unresolved. Trimming took 4 bases from V and 4 from J, leaving 20 bases between them. Germline values: CDR1 SGHRS, CDR2 YFSETQ. CDR3 length: 16 residues. CDR3 coding DNA: TGCGCCAGCAGCCCGGGCCTGACGGCGGGGTTCACTGAAGCTTTCTTT. Translated, it gives CASSPGLTAGFTEAFF.

The chain combines TRBV3-1 (or the pseudogene TRBV3-2) with TRBJ1-2; 8 bases fit TRBD1. Looked up from germline, CDR1 is LGHDT and CDR2 is YNNKEL (reference sequence). J lost 3 bases, V lost 1 base, and 7 bases had no gene match. The length of the CDR3 is 16 residues. In DNA form, the CDR3 reads TGTGCCAGCAGCCAAGTGGGAGCCAGGGGGCACTATGGCTACACCTTC. The encoded protein is CASSQVGARGHYGYTF.

Note on this clone: The junction shows a germline mismatch at one end, possibly a read error. CDR3 DNA sequence: TGTGCCAGCTCGCCACTGGGGACAGGGAACCCTGGGGCCAACGTCCTGACTTTC. Its protein is CASSPLGTGNPGANVLTF. The chain couples TRBV18 to TRBJ2-6, with TRBD1 matching over 9 bases. CDR1 is KGHSH and CDR2 is LQKENI in the germline V gene. This CDR3 has 18 residues.

The rearrangement links TRBV6-5 to TRBJ2-5; tentatively, D is TRBD1 (6 bases). V shed 7 bases and J shed 1 base, with 13 bases lying between them. The CDR3 totals 14 residues. CDR1 is MNHEY and CDR2 is SVGAGI in the germline V gene. The chain's CDR3 is CASKPGHRQETQYF. Here the CDR3 DNA reads TGTGCCAGCAAACCGGGACACCGCCAAGAGACCCAGTACTTC.

The gene calls are TRBV24-1 and TRBJ2-3; no clear D gene. From germline, CDR1 is KGHDR and CDR2 SFDVKD. Trimming stripped 3 bases from V and 1 base from J, with 13 bases between. The CDR3 is 16 residues long. DNA for the CDR3: TGTGCCACCAGTGATCCTCCTCTCAGCGGCACAGATACGCAGTATTTT. It yields the protein CATSDPPLSGTDTQYF.

The chain has TRBV7-9 and TRBJ1-2; D may be TRBD1 (5 bases). The germline V gene has CDR1 SEHNR and CDR2 FQNEAQ (reference sequence). Trimming pared 6 bases from V and 4 bases from J, leaving 9 bases between. The CDR3 is 12 residues long. CDR3 nucleotides: TGTGCCAGCAGATCGGACACCTATGGCTACACCTTC. Its protein is CASRSDTYGYTF. Supplemented by reference TRBV7-9 and TRBJ1-2, the full variable domain reads DTGVSQNPRHKITKRGQNVTFRCDPISEHNRLYWYRQTLGQGPEFLTYFQNEAQLEKSRLLSDRFSAERPKGSFSTLEIQRTEQGDSAMYLCASRSDTYGYTFGSGTRLTVV.

V usage is TRBV29-1 and J usage is TRBJ2-2; 10 bases align to TRBD2. CDR3 length: 16 amino acids. From germline, CDR1 is SQVTM and CDR2 ANQGSEA. V lost 2 bases to trimming and J lost 6 bases; unmatched junction nucleotides: 9. The CDR3 here is CSVEWTVSGGPGELFF. CDR3 in DNA: TGCAGCGTTGAATGGACCGTTAGCGGGGGGCCCGGGGAGCTGTTTTTT.

This chain links TRBV12-3 or TRBV12-4 with TRBJ2-1, with D tentatively TRBD2 (5 bases). V lost 5 bases and J lost 9, with 14 bases in between. The CDR3 has 13 residues. This CDR3 reads CASSTGLPTEQFF. The CDR3 DNA follows: TGTGCCAGCAGTACTGGACTTCCCACTGAGCAGTTCTTC.

The chain uses TRBV11-2 and TRBJ2-5; the D gene is possibly TRBD2 (6 bases). Trimming pared 6 bases from V and 7 bases from J, leaving 9 bases between. CDR3 length: 11 amino acids. CDR1 and CDR2 from the germline V gene are SGHAT and FQNNGV. In DNA form, the CDR3 reads TGTGCCAGCAGTGACGGGGGGACCCAGTACTTC. The encoded protein is CASSDGGTQYF.

This clone appeared once. This rearrangement joins TRBV7-6 to TRBJ2-2; 9 bases fit TRBD1. The CDR3 sequence is 16 residues long. Germline V gene sequence: CDR1 SGHVS, CDR2 FNYEAQ. The V and J ends lost 4 bases and 8 bases, in that order; junction bases with no gene match: 11. DNA for the CDR3: TGTGCCAGCAGCTGGGATCCGGGACAGGGAACGGGGGAGCTGTTTTTT. It codes for CASSWDPGQGTGELFF.

V gene TRBV7-2 combines with J gene TRBJ1-1; 9 positions agree with TRBD1. This CDR3 has 14 amino acids. In germline, CDR1 is SGHTA, CDR2 FQGNSA. Trimming cost V 11 bases and J 4 bases; bases outside gene matches: 11. This CDR3 is CAGPRQGGGTEAFF. CDR3 bases: TGTGCCGGGCCTCGACAGGGGGGAGGCACTGAAGCTTTCTTT.

V gene TRBV7-3 combines with J gene TRBJ2-1; tentative D call: TRBD1 (6 bases). From germline, CDR1 is SGHTA and CDR2 FQGTGA. The length of the CDR3 is 13 residues. Trimming cost V 3 bases and J 5 bases, with 8 bases left between them. The CDR3 DNA reads as TGTGCCAGCAGCTTTTCAGGGGACAATGAGCAGTTCTTC. This encodes CASSFSGDNEQFF.

The V and J genes are TRBV19 and TRBJ1-4, with D uncertain. Per germline, CDR1 LNHDA and CDR2 SQIVND (reference sequence). Trimming shortened V by 5 bases and J by 8 bases, and 18 bases separated the two germline ends. CDR3 length equals 15 residues. CDR3 sequence reads: CASSERVPPGEKLFF. The CDR3 DNA sequence: TGTGCCAGTAGTGAAAGGGTGCCTCCGGGGGAAAAACTGTTTTTT.

This clone was counted a single time. The chain has TRBV11-3 and TRBJ2-7, with D perhaps matching TRBD1 (6 bases). This CDR3 is built from 14 residues. Germline lookup yields CDR1 SGHNT and CDR2 YENEEA. Trimming left V 4 bases short and J 0 bases short, with 10 bases between. CDR3 nucleotide sequence: TGTGCCAGCAGCTCACGGGACACCTCCTACGAGCAGTACTTC. Amino acid sequence: CASSSRDTSYEQYF.

V usage is TRBV6-5 and J usage is TRBJ1-2; D perhaps matches TRBD1 (6 bases). Germline assignment: CDR1 MNHEY and CDR2 SVGAGI. Trimming left V 5 bases short and J 8 bases short, with 12 bases between. CDR3 length: 12 amino acids. CDR3 sequence reads: CASSMSGAGYTF. CDR3 coding DNA: TGTGCCAGCAGTATGTCAGGGGCCGGCTACACCTTC.

The chain has TRBV27 and TRBJ2-1; 9 bases match TRBD2. V shed 4 bases and J 6 bases; nucleotides not matched to a gene: 10. The germline CDR1 and CDR2 sequences are MNHEY and SMNVEV (reference sequence). The CDR3 extends over 16 amino acids. Written as DNA, the CDR3 is TGTGCCAGCAGTTGGGCCAGGGCGGGGGGGCCCAATGAGCAGTTCTTC. As protein: CASSWARAGGPNEQFF.

This clone appeared once. The J gene is TRBJ2-2, the V gene TRBV25-1; possible D gene TRBD1, 5 bases. This CDR3 has 14 residues. The germline gives CDR1 MGHDK, CDR2 SYGVNS. V was cut by 4 bases and J by 4 bases, with 10 bases left in between. The CDR3 coding sequence is TGTGCCAGCAGTGGCCTAGGGGTCACCGGGGAGCTGTTTTTT. Its translation: CASSGLGVTGELFF.

The genes are TRBV5-1 and TRBJ2-3; D is perhaps TRBD1 (6 bases). Germline V gene sequence: CDR1 SGHRS, CDR2 YFSETQ. The CDR3 runs 16 residues. Trimming took 0 bases from V and 9 from J, leaving 20 bases between them. This CDR3 is CASSLGGGGGSMTQYF. The CDR3 nucleotides read TGCGCCAGCAGCTTGGGTGGTGGGGGCGGTAGCATGACGCAGTATTTT.